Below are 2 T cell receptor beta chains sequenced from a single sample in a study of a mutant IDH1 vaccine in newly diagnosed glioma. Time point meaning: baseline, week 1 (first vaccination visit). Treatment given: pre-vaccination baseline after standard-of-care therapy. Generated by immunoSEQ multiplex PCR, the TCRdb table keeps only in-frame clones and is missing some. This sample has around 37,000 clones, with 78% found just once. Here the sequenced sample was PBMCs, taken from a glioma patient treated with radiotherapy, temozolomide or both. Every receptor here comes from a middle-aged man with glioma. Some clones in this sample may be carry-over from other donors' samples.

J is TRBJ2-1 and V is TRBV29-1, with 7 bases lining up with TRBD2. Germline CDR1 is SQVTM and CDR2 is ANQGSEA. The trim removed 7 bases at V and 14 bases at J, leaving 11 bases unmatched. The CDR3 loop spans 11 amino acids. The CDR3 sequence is CSGGEGGGKFF. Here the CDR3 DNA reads TGCAGCGGTGGGGAGGGCGGGGGTAAGTTCTTC.

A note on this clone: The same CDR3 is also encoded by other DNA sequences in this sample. The CDR3 sequence is CASSETGGYGYTF. CDR3 bases: TGTGCCAGCAGTGAAACAGGGGGGTATGGCTACACCTTC. This rearrangement joins TRBV25-1 to TRBJ1-2, with TRBD1 matching over 8 bases. J gave up 5 bases and V 2 bases, and 1 base lay outside the gene matches. This CDR3 is 13 amino acids long. Germline V gene lookup returns CDR1 MGHDK and CDR2 SYGVNS.